The 29 T cell receptor beta chains in this list originate from one sample, sequenced in a study of tissue T cells after allogeneic stem cell transplantation. Some clones are missing from TCRdb's copy, which holds only in-frame ones; the method was immunoSEQ multiplex PCR. The sample lists under 50,000 clones; roughly 92% were seen once. Source: blood, taken before transplantation. The source of these receptors is a woman aged 40 to 75 who later had graft-versus-host disease after an allogeneic stem cell transplant.

The chain links TRBV7-2 to TRBJ1-1; a weak D match, TRBD1 (5 bases). Per the germline V gene, CDR1 is SGHTA and CDR2 is FQGNSA. V lost 0 bases, J lost 8 bases, and 13 bases lay in between. The CDR3 covers 14 residues. CDR3 sequence reads: CASSLAYRPEEAFF. DNA of the CDR3: TGTGCCAGCAGCTTAGCGTACAGGCCTGAAGAAGCTTTCTTT.

The J gene is TRBJ2-3, the V gene TRBV25-1; the D gene is possibly TRBD2 (5 bases). The ends were cut back, 4 bases at V and 0 bases at J, with 20 bases in the middle. CDR3 length equals 18 residues. The germline gives CDR1 MGHDK, CDR2 SYGVNS. CDR3 sequence: CASSASSLGVPSTDTQYF. CDR3 bases: TGTGCCAGCAGTGCCTCCTCCCTGGGAGTACCTAGCACAGATACGCAGTATTTT.

This clone came up once. The V and J genes are TRBV7-9 and TRBJ1-4; D is unclear. Trimming removed 2 bases from V and 8 bases from J, with 6 bases in between. The CDR3 spans 12 residues. Looked up from germline, CDR1 is SEHNR and CDR2 is FQNEAQ (reference sequence). Written as DNA, the CDR3 is TGTGCCAGCAGCTTACTGTCCGAAAAACTGTTTTTT. This sequence encodes CASSLLSEKLFF.

The chain combines TRBV5-1 with TRBJ2-1; 8 bases are a match to TRBD2. The CDR3 contains 16 residues. The trim removed 7 bases at V and 2 bases at J, leaving 11 bases unmatched. Germline V gene sequence: CDR1 SGHRS, CDR2 YFSETQ. The CDR3 spells CASGSGGSGAYNEQFF. CDR3 DNA sequence: TGCGCCAGCGGGAGCGGTGGTAGCGGGGCCTACAATGAGCAGTTCTTC.

The chain combines TRBV11-2 with TRBJ1-2; D gene uncertain. V was trimmed by 1 base and J by 4 bases, leaving 4 bases between them. CDR3 length: 12 residues. Per the germline V gene, CDR1 is SGHAT and CDR2 is FQNNGV. The CDR3 loop reads CASSLGIYGYTF. In DNA form, the CDR3 reads TGTGCCAGCAGCTTAGGAATCTATGGCTACACCTTC.

The sample holds one count of this clone. The chain links TRBV28 to TRBJ1-5; perhaps TRBD1 as D (6 bases). V was trimmed by 3 bases and J by 7 bases, leaving 13 bases between them. The CDR3 length is 14 residues. Per germline, CDR1 MDHEN and CDR2 SYDVKM. The CDR3 sequence is CASSFMGGWQPQHF. The DNA for the CDR3 is TGTGCCAGCAGTTTTATGGGGGGCTGGCAGCCCCAGCATTTT.

This chain connects TRBV7-9 to TRBJ2-1, with 10 bases that match TRBD2. V lost 5 bases and J lost 5; bases outside the gene matches: 6. Germline V gives CDR1 SEHNR, CDR2 FQNEAQ (reference sequence). The CDR3 has 15 amino acids. DNA for the CDR3: TGTGCCAGCAGCCTTGGGACTAGCGCGAACAATGAGCAGTTCTTC. Encoded protein: CASSLGTSANNEQFF.

V usage is TRBV21-1 and J usage is TRBJ1-2; the table's D call, TRBD1, was not checked against the DNA. TRBV21-1 is assigned pseudogene status. This CDR3 contains 13 residues. CDR3 sequence: CATATEANYGYTF. The DNA for the CDR3 is TGTGCCACCGCGACAGAAGCTAACTATGGCTACACCTTC.

The V gene is TRBV28, the J gene TRBJ2-7, with D possibly being TRBD1 (5 bases). Trimming took off 7 bases at V and 0 bases at J, with 19 bases between the two ends. The CDR3 has 16 residues. The V gene's germline CDR1 is MDHEN and CDR2 SYDVKM. The CDR3 sequence is CASTLGAVSFSYEQYF. The CDR3 DNA follows: TGTGCCAGCACCCTAGGGGCCGTATCGTTCTCCTACGAGCAGTACTTC.

The CDR3 DNA is TGCGCCAGCAGCCAAGAGGGGAACAATGAGCAGTTCTTC. This sequence encodes CASSQEGNNEQFF. The chain uses TRBV4-1 and TRBJ2-1; D is undetermined. The CDR3 has 13 amino acids. Germline V gene data show CDR1 as MGHRA and CDR2 as YSYEKL. V lost 0 bases and J 5 bases, leaving 5 bases between the germline ends.

The chain links TRBV7-2 to TRBJ2-7; no clear D. This CDR3 contains 11 residues. Trimming took off 5 bases at V and 2 bases at J, with 4 bases between the two ends. Germline-derived CDR1 and CDR2 are SGHTA and FQGNSA. CDR3 sequence: CASSTAYEQYF. DNA for the CDR3: TGTGCCAGCAGCACAGCCTACGAGCAGTACTTC.

The rearrangement links TRBV29-1 to TRBJ2-5, with 8 bases identical to TRBD2. Germline CDR1 is SQVTM and CDR2 is ANQGSEA. CDR3 length: 13 residues. V lost 8 bases and J lost 4; bases outside the gene matches: 9. The CDR3 DNA reads TGCAGCACTGGACTAGCTGAGGGAGAGACCCAGTACTTC. It is translated as CSTGLAEGETQYF.

The rearrangement links TRBV6-5 to TRBJ1-2, with a tentative D call TRBD1 (6 bases). Trimming shortened V by 10 bases and J by 1 base, and 19 bases separated the two germline ends. The CDR3 spans 15 residues. The germline V gene encodes CDR1 MNHEY and CDR2 SVGAGI. The CDR3 DNA reads as TGTGCCATCGACCTCCTGGGACACAATAACTATGGCTACACCTTC. Its protein is CAIDLLGHNNYGYTF.

This clone is a singleton in its sample. The rearrangement links TRBV5-1 to TRBJ2-3; D perhaps matches TRBD2 (6 bases). The ends were cut back, 0 bases at V and 2 bases at J, with 13 bases in the middle. CDR1 is SGHRS, CDR2 YFSETQ, per germline. The CDR3 spans 16 residues. DNA for the CDR3: TGCGCCAGCAGCTTGGCCCGGCTAGCGAACACAGATACGCAGTATTTT. Amino acids: CASSLARLANTDTQYF.

The J gene is TRBJ1-5, the V gene TRBV5-6; D is ambiguous. Germline V gives CDR1 SGHDT, CDR2 YYEEEE. This CDR3 has 12 amino acids. V gave up 0 bases and J gave up 7 bases, with 5 bases separating them. The CDR3 DNA follows: TGTGCCAGCAGCTTGGGGAGGCAGCCCCAGCATTTT. Protein product: CASSLGRQPQHF.

The CDR3 sequence is CASGVSSAGELFF. As DNA, the CDR3 is TGTGCTAGTGGTGTTTCTAGCGCCGGGGAGCTGTTTTTT. The genes are TRBV12-5 and TRBJ2-2; D may be TRBD2 (6 bases). V lost 5 bases, J lost 6 bases, and 10 bases lay in between. Germline V lookup: CDR1 LGHNT, CDR2 FRNRAP. The CDR3 sequence is 13 residues long. The variable domain in full, with the rest retrieved from reference TRBV12-5 and TRBJ2-2, is DARVTQTPRHKVTEMGQEVTMRCQPILGHNTVFWYRQTMMQGLELLAYFRNRAPLDDSGMPKDRFSAEMPDATLATLKIQPSEPRDSAVYFCASGVSSAGELFFGEGSRLTVL.

The chain has TRBV30 and TRBJ2-3; 10 nucleotides agree with TRBD2. Per the germline V gene, CDR1 is GTSNPN and CDR2 is SVGIG (reference sequence). This CDR3 is built from 14 residues. The V gene end was trimmed by 3 bases and the J gene end by 3 bases; junction bases not matched to a gene: 3. This chain's CDR3 is CAWSTGLATDTQYF. CDR3 sequence (DNA): TGTGCCTGGAGCACGGGACTAGCGACAGATACGCAGTATTTT. Full variable domain (missing parts from reference TRBV30 and TRBJ2-3): SQTIHQWPATLVQPVGSPLSLECTVEGTSNPNLYWYRQAAGRGLQLLFYSVGIGQISSEVPQNLSASRPQDRQFILSSKKLLLSDSGFYLCAWSTGLATDTQYFGPGTRLTVL.

The chain is built from TRBV10-1 and TRBJ2-1; 10 bases line up with TRBD1. This CDR3 is 15 amino acids long. Trimming at V came to 6 bases and at J to 2 bases, leaving 4 bases not matched to a gene. Germline CDR1 is WNHNN and CDR2 is SYGVQD (reference sequence). The CDR3 loop is CASSNDRGPYNEQFF. Here the CDR3 DNA reads TGCGCCAGCAGCAACGACAGGGGGCCCTACAATGAGCAGTTCTTC.

The rearrangement links TRBV24-1 to TRBJ2-3, with no clear D. The CDR3 is 14 amino acids. The germline gives CDR1 KGHDR, CDR2 SFDVKD. Trimming took 2 bases from V and 2 from J, leaving 7 bases between them. In DNA form, the CDR3 reads TGTGCCACCAGTGATTCTTGGTACACAGATACGCAGTATTTT. Translated: CATSDSWYTDTQYF.

The chain joins TRBV5-1 to TRBJ1-4; D unclear. The V gene's germline CDR1 is SGHRS and CDR2 YFSETQ. V lost 2 bases to trimming and J lost 0 bases, with 8 bases between them. The CDR3 loop spans 15 amino acids. The CDR3 DNA follows: TGCGCCAGCAGCTTAGGCGCCACAACTAATGAAAAACTGTTTTTT. Amino acid sequence: CASSLGATTNEKLFF.

V gene TRBV11-1 combines with J gene TRBJ1-1; D not certain. This CDR3 region has 15 residues. The germline V and J ends were trimmed by 5 bases and 0 bases, with 13 bases remaining between them. Germline CDR1 reads SGHAT; CDR2 reads FQDESV (reference sequence). This chain's CDR3 is CASSVLGNMNTEAFF. The CDR3 region has the DNA TGTGCCAGCAGCGTTCTGGGAAACATGAACACTGAAGCTTTCTTT.

The CDR3 bases are TGCGCCAGCAGCTCCGGGACAGGCGTAATTAATGAAAAACTGTTTTTT. As protein: CASSSGTGVINEKLFF. The chain uses TRBV5-1 and TRBJ1-4, with 8 bases fitting TRBD1. Trimming removed 3 bases from V and 4 bases from J; junction bases left unmatched: 8. Germline assignment: CDR1 SGHRS and CDR2 YFSETQ. The CDR3 sequence is 16 residues long.

The genes are TRBV28 and TRBJ1-2; 8 bases align to TRBD1. The CDR3 loop spans 12 amino acids. Germline trimming cut 6 bases from V and 4 bases from J; bases unmatched to any gene: 1. Germline loops: CDR1 MDHEN, CDR2 SYDVKM. The CDR3 spells CASRGTGYGYTF. CDR3 coding DNA: TGTGCCAGCAGGGGGACAGGCTATGGCTACACCTTC.

This sequence joins TRBV7-8 and TRBJ1-1; maybe TRBD1 (5 bases). This CDR3 region has 15 residues. Trimming removed 0 bases at V and 0 bases at J, with 8 bases between. Germline V gives CDR1 SGHVS, CDR2 FQNEAQ. CDR3 loop: CASSLAGGVNTEAFF. The CDR3 region has the DNA TGTGCCAGCAGCTTAGCCGGAGGGGTGAACACTGAAGCTTTCTTT.

The V call is TRBV6-6, the J call TRBJ1-1, with D unresolved. Germline values: CDR1 MNHNY, CDR2 SVGAGI (reference sequence). The CDR3 length is 11 residues. The ends were cut back, 2 bases at V and 5 bases at J, with 3 bases in the middle. This CDR3 reads CASSYRTEAFF. In DNA form, the CDR3 reads TGTGCCAGCAGTTACAGGACTGAAGCTTTCTTT.

This chain links TRBV30 with TRBJ1-2; 9 bases line up with TRBD1. Germline V lookup: CDR1 GTSNPN, CDR2 SVGIG (reference sequence). V dropped 5 bases and J dropped 7; count of bases not matched to a gene: 11. The CDR3 spans 14 residues. This CDR3 reads CAWDAQGAGGGYTF. The CDR3 nucleotides read TGTGCCTGGGACGCACAGGGGGCAGGGGGTGGCTACACCTTC.

The CDR3 sequence: CASSMGVPDTQYF. The CDR3 DNA follows: TGTGCCAGTAGTATGGGGGTCCCAGATACGCAGTATTTT. The chain couples TRBV19 to TRBJ2-3, with D possibly being TRBD1 or TRBD2 (5 bases each). The germline V and J ends were trimmed by 3 bases and 4 bases, with 8 bases remaining between them. The CDR3 is 13 residues long. CDR1 and CDR2 from the germline V gene are LNHDA and SQIVND (reference sequence).

This chain uses TRBV19 with TRBJ2-1; 12 nucleotides align to TRBD2. This CDR3 contains 16 residues. The trim removed 5 bases at V and 6 bases at J, leaving 8 bases unmatched. Per the germline V gene, CDR1 is LNHDA and CDR2 is SQIVND (reference sequence). CDR3 in amino acids: CASSPKTSGSTNEQFF. The CDR3 bases are TGTGCCAGTAGTCCAAAGACTAGCGGGAGTACCAATGAGCAGTTCTTC.

This clone was seen just once. V gene TRBV6-5 combines with J gene TRBJ2-7; 7 bases fit TRBD2. The V segment lost 7 bases and the J segment 7 bases; nucleotides outside the gene matches: 10. Germline CDR1 reads MNHEY; CDR2 reads SVGAGI. This CDR3 has 13 residues. The CDR3 sequence: CASTTTSWGEQYF. Written as DNA, the CDR3 is TGTGCCAGCACCACGACTAGCTGGGGGGAGCAGTACTTC.